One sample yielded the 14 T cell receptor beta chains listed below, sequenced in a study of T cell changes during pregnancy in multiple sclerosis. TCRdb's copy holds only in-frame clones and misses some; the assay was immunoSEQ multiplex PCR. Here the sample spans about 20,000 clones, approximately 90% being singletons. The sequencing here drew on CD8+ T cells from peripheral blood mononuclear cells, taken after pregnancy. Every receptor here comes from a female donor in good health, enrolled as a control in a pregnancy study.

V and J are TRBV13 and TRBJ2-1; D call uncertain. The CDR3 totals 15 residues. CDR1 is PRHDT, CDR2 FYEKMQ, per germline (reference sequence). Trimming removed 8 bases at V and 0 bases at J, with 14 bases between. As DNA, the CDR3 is TGTGCCAGCGGAAATCTAGGCGACTCCTACAATGAGCAGTTCTTC. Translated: CASGNLGDSYNEQFF.

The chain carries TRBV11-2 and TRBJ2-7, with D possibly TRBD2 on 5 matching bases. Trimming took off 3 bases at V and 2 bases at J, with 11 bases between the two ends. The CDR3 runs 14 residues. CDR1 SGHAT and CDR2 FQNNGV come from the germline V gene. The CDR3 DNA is TGTGCCAGCAGCTTGAGGGAAAGAACCTACGAGCAGTACTTC. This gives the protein CASSLRERTYEQYF. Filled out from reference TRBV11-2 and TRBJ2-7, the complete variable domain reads EAGVAQSPRYKIIEKRQSVAFWCNPISGHATLYWYQQILGQGPKLLIQFQNNGVVDDSQLPKDRFSAERLKGVDSTLKIQPAKLEDSAVYLCASSLRERTYEQYFGPGTRLTVT.

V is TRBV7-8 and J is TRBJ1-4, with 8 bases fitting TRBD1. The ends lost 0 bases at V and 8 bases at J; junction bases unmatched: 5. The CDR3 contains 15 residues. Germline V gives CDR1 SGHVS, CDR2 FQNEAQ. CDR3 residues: CASSLAGQGYEKLFF. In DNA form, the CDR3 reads TGTGCCAGCAGCTTAGCCGGACAGGGTTACGAAAAACTGTTTTTT. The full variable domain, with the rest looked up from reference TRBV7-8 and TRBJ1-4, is GAGVSQSPRYKVAKRGQDVALRCDPISGHVSLFWYQQALGQGPEFLTYFQNEAQLDKSGLPSDRFFAERPEGSVSTLKIQRTQQEDSAVYLCASSLAGQGYEKLFFGSGTQLSVL.

The CDR3 spells CASSSRGVLVNEQFF. For the CDR3, the DNA is TGTGCCAGCAGTTCGCGGGGGGTACTAGTCAATGAGCAGTTCTTC. This chain connects TRBV13 to TRBJ2-1, with TRBD2 identical over 8 bases. J gave up 6 bases and V 6 bases, and 10 bases lay outside the gene matches. Looked up from germline, CDR1 is PRHDT and CDR2 is FYEKMQ (reference sequence). The CDR3 is 15 amino acids.

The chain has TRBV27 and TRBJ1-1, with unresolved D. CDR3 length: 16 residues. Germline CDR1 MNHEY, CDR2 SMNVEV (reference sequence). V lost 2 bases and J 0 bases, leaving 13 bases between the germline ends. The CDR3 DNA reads TGTGCCAGCAGTTTAGGAACGGAGGGAATGAACACTGAAGCTTTCTTT. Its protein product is CASSLGTEGMNTEAFF.

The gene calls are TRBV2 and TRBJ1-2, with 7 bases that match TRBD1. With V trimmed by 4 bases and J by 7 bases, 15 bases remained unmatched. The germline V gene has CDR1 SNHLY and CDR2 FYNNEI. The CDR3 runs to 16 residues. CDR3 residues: CASSAGDRVLTSGYTF. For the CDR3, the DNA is TGTGCCAGCAGTGCGGGAGACAGGGTACTTACAAGTGGCTACACCTTC.

The CDR3 here is CASSPGGDYTTDTQYF. DNA for the CDR3: TGTGCCAGCAGCCCGGGCGGGGACTATACCACAGATACGCAGTATTTT. J is TRBJ2-3 and V is TRBV13, with TRBD2 matching 7 bases. Germline CDR1 PRHDT, CDR2 FYEKMQ (reference sequence). The CDR3 has 16 residues. J was trimmed by 2 bases and V by 5 bases; bases with no gene match: 10. Variable domain in full (rest from reference TRBV13 and TRBJ2-3): AAGVIQSPRHLIKEKRETATLKCYPIPRHDTVYWYQQGPGQDPQFLISFYEKMQSDKGSIPDRFSAQQFSDYHSELNMSSLELGDSALYFCASSPGGDYTTDTQYFGPGTRLTVL.

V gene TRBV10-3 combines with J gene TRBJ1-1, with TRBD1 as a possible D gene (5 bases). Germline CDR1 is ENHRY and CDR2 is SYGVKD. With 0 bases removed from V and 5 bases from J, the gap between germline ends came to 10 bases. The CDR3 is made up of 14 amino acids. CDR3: CAISESQGGTEAFF. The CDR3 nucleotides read TGTGCCATCAGTGAGTCCCAGGGAGGGACTGAAGCTTTCTTT.

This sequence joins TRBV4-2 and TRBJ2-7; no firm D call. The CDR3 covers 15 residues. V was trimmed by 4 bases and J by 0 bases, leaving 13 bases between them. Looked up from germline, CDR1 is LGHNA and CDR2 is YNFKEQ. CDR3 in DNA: TGTGCCAGCAGCCTTAAACGGAGTTTCTCCTACGAGCAGTACTTC. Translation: CASSLKRSFSYEQYF.

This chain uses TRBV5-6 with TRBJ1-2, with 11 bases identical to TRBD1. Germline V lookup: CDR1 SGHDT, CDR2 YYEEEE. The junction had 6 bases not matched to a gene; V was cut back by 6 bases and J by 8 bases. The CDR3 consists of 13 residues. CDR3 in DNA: TGTGCCAGCACAGGACAGGGGGCTGGGGGCTACACCTTC. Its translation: CASTGQGAGGYTF.

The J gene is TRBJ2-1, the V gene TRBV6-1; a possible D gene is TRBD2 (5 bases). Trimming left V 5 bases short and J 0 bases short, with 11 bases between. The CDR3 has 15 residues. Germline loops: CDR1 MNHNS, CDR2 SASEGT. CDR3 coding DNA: TGTGCCAGCAGTCAGGACTGGGGCTCCTACAATGAGCAGTTCTTC. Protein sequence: CASSQDWGSYNEQFF.

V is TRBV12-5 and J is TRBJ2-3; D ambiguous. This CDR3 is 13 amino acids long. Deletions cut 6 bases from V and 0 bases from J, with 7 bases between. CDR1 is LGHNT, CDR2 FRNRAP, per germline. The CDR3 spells CASGLTSTDTQYF. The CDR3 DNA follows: TGTGCTAGTGGACTCACTAGCACAGATACGCAGTATTTT. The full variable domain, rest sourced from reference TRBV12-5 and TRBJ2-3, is DARVTQTPRHKVTEMGQEVTMRCQPILGHNTVFWYRQTMMQGLELLAYFRNRAPLDDSGMPKDRFSAEMPDATLATLKIQPSEPRDSAVYFCASGLTSTDTQYFGPGTRLTVL.

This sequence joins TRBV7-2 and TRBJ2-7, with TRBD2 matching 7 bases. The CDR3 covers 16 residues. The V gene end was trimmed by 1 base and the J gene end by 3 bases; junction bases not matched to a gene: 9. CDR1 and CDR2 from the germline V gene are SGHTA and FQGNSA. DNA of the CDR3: TGTGCCAGCAGCTTAGAAGGCGGGAGCGACCTCTACGAGCAGTACTTC. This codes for CASSLEGGSDLYEQYF.

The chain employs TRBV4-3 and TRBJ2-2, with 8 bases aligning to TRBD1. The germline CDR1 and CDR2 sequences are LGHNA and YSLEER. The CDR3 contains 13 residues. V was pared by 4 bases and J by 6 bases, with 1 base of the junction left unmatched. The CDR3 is CASSPTGAGELFF. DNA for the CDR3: TGCGCCAGCAGCCCGACAGGGGCCGGGGAGCTGTTTTTT.